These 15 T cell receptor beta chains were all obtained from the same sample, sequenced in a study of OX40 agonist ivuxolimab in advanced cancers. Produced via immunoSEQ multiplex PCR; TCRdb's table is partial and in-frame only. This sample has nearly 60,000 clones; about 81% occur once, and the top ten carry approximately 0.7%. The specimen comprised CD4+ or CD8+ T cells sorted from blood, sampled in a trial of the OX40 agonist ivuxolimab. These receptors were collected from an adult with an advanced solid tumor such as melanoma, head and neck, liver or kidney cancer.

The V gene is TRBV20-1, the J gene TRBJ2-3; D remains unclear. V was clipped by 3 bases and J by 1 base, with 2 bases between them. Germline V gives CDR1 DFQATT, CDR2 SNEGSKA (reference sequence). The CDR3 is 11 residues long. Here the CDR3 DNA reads TGCAGTGCTAGCCGCACAGATACGCAGTATTTT. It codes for CSASRTDTQYF.

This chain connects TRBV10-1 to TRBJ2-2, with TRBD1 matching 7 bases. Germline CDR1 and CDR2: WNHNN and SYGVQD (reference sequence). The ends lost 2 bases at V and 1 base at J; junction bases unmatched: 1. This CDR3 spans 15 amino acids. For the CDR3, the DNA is TGCGCCAGCAGTGAGGGACAGGAGAACACCGGGGAGCTGTTTTTT. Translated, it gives CASSEGQENTGELFF.

The CDR3 coding sequence is TGTGCCAGCAGCTTGGCCGGGCAACGAGAGACCCAGTACTTC. This translates into CASSLAGQRETQYF. V usage is TRBV5-4 and J usage is TRBJ2-5, with D unresolved. Trimming cost V 0 bases and J 4 bases, with 10 bases left between them. In germline, CDR1 is SGHNT, CDR2 YYREEE (reference sequence). The CDR3 runs 14 residues.

The CDR3 reads CASSPLGETQYF. The CDR3 nucleotides are TGTGCCAGCTCACCCCTTGGGGAGACCCAGTACTTC. The chain combines TRBV18 with TRBJ2-5; D is unclear. Trimming removed 3 bases from V and 5 bases from J, with 7 bases in between. The CDR3 loop spans 12 amino acids. The germline V gene has CDR1 KGHSH and CDR2 LQKENI.

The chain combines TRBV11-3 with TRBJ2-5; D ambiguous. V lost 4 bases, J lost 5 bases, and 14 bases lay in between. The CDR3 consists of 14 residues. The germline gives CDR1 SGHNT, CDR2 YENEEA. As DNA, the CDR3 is TGTGCCAGCAGCTCGGGCCGGGCCGGCGAGACCCAGTACTTC. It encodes CASSSGRAGETQYF.

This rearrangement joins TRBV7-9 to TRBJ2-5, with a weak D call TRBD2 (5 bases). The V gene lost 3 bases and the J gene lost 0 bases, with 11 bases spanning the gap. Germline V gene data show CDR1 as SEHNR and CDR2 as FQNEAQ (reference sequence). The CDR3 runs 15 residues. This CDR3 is CASSLDWQYQETQYF. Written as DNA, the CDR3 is TGTGCCAGCAGCTTGGACTGGCAGTACCAAGAGACCCAGTACTTC.

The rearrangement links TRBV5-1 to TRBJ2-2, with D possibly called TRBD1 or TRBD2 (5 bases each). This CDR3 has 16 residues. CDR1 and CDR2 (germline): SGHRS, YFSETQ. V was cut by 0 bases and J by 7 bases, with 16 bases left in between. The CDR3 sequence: CASSLGSGPGGGELFF. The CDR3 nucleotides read TGCGCCAGCAGCTTGGGGTCGGGGCCCGGCGGCGGGGAGCTGTTTTTT.

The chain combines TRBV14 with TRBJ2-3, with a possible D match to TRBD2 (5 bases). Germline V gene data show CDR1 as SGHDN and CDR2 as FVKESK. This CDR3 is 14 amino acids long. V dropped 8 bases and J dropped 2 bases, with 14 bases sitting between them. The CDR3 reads CASSLGDFTDTQYF. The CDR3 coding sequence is TGTGCCAGCTCGCTCGGGGATTTCACAGATACGCAGTATTTT.

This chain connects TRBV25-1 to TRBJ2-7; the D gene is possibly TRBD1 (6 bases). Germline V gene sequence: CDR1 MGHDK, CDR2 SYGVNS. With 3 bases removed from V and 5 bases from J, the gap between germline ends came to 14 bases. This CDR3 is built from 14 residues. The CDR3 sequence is CASSDTGRLDEQYF. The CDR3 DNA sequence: TGTGCCAGCAGTGACACAGGGAGATTGGACGAGCAGTACTTC.

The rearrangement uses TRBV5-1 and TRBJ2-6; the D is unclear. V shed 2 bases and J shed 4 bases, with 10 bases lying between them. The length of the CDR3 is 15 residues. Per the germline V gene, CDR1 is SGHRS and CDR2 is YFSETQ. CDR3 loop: CASSFGNVGANVLTF. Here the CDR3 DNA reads TGCGCCAGCAGCTTTGGGAATGTAGGGGCCAACGTCCTGACTTTC.

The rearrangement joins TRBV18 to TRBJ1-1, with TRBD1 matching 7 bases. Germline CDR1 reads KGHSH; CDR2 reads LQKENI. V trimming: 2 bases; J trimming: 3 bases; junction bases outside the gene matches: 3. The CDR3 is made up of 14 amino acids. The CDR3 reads CASSPTGEYTEAFF. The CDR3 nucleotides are TGTGCCAGCTCACCAACAGGGGAATACACTGAAGCTTTCTTT. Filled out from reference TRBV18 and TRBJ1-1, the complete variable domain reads NAGVMQNPRHLVRRRGQEARLRCSPMKGHSHVYWYRQLPEEGLKFMVYLQKENIIDESGMPKERFSAEFPKEGPSILRIQQVVRGDSAAYFCASSPTGEYTEAFFGQGTRLTVV.

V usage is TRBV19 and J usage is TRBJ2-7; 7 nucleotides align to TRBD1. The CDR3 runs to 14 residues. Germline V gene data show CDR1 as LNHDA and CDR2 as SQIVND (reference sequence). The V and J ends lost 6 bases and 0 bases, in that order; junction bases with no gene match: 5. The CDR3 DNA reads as TGTGCCAGTAGCGGCGGACAGGTCTCCTACGAGCAGTACTTC. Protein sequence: CASSGGQVSYEQYF.

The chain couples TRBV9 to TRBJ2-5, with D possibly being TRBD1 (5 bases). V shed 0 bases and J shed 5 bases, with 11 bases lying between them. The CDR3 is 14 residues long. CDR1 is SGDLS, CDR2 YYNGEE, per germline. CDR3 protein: CASSVGQGSETQYF. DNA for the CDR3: TGTGCCAGCAGCGTAGGGCAGGGTAGTGAGACCCAGTACTTC.

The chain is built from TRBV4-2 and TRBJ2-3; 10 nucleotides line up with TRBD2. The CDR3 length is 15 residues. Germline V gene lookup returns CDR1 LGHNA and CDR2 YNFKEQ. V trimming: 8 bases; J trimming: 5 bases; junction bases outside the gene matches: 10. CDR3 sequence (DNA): TGTGCCAGCCGAGGGGTTAGCGGGGGGCGAGATACGCAGTATTTT. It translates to CASRGVSGGRDTQYF.

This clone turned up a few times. The CDR3, as DNA: TGTGCCAGCTCACCGGAGGGAAGGGGGGAGTCCCAGCATTTT. Protein product: CASSPEGRGESQHF. V is TRBV18 and J is TRBJ1-5; a weak D match, TRBD1 (6 bases). Germline CDR1 KGHSH, CDR2 LQKENI. The ends were cut back, 3 bases at V and 11 bases at J, with 17 bases in the middle. This CDR3 comprises 14 residues.